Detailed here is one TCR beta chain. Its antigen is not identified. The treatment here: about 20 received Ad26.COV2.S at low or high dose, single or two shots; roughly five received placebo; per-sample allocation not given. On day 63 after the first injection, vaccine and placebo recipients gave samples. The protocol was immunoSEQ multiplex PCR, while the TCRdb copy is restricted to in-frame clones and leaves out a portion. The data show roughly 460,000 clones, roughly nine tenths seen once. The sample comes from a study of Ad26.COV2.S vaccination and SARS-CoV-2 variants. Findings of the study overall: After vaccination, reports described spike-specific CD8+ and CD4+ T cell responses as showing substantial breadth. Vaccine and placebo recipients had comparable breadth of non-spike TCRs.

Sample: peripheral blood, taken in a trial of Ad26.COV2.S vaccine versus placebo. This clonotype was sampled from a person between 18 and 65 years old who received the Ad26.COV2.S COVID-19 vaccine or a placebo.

CDR3 sequence (DNA): TGTGCCAGCAGCTTCGCGGGACTAGCGGGAGGTAATGAGCAGTTCTTC. Protein product: CASSFAGLAGGNEQFF. The chain joins TRBV7-9 to TRBJ2-1; 15 nucleotides agree with TRBD2. CDR3 length: 16 amino acids. Germline CDR1 reads SEHNR; CDR2 reads FQNEAQ (reference sequence). V gave up 3 bases and J gave up 7 bases; unmatched junction bases: 4.